The 17 T cell receptor beta chains below all came from one sample that was sequenced in a study of somatic mutations in cytotoxic T cells in rheumatoid arthritis. Data came from immunoSEQ multiplex PCR; TCRdb stores just in-frame clones and leaves some out. The table lists around 9,700 clones, 75% to 80% of them singletons, with roughly a third in the top ten. The sequencing input was CD8+ T cells sorted from blood. Receptors were obtained from an adult with rheumatoid arthritis.

The rearrangement links TRBV4-2 to TRBJ2-7; 9 nucleotides match TRBD1. The trim removed 0 bases at V and 5 bases at J, leaving 5 bases unmatched. Germline V CDR1 and CDR2: LGHNA, YNFKEQ. CDR3 size: 15 residues. CDR3 region: CASSQEGTGIHEQYF. CDR3 DNA: TGTGCCAGCAGCCAAGAAGGGACAGGGATCCACGAGCAGTACTTC.

This sequence joins TRBV5-4 and TRBJ2-2, with 7 nucleotides matching TRBD1. The germline CDR1 and CDR2 sequences are SGHNT and YYREEE (reference sequence). The CDR3 runs to 17 residues. After removal of 0 bases from V and 5 bases from J, the junction contained 10 bases not matched to a gene. As DNA, the CDR3 is TGTGCCAGCAGCTTGGACAACAGGGGCTTCAATACCGGGGAGCTGTTTTTT. Amino acid sequence: CASSLDNRGFNTGELFF.

The chain employs TRBV7-8 and TRBJ1-5, with 9 bases fitting TRBD1. Losses at the gene ends were 3 bases for V and 0 bases for J; bases not matched to a gene: 3. CDR3 size: 16 residues. Germline-derived CDR1 and CDR2 are SGHVS and FQNEAQ. The DNA for the CDR3 is TGTGCCAGCAGCTTCGGACAGGGGCATAGCAATCAGCCCCAGCATTTT. It translates to CASSFGQGHSNQPQHF.

The gene calls are TRBV28 and TRBJ2-3; no definite D call. In germline, CDR1 is MDHEN, CDR2 SYDVKM. Trimming removed 3 bases at V and 6 bases at J, with 10 bases between. This CDR3 is 13 amino acids long. In DNA, the CDR3 is TGTGCCAGCAGTTTTTCAGGCGTGGATACGCAGTATTTT. Translation gives CASSFSGVDTQYF.

The chain joins TRBV7-6 to TRBJ2-5, with D maybe TRBD1 (5 bases). Trimming cost V 3 bases and J 3 bases, with 11 bases left between them. The CDR3 spans 14 residues. Germline V gene sequence: CDR1 SGHVS, CDR2 FNYEAQ. The chain's CDR3 is CASSFPGLKETQYF. The CDR3 DNA sequence: TGTGCCAGCAGCTTTCCAGGGCTAAAAGAGACCCAGTACTTC. The full variable domain, its missing parts supplied by reference TRBV7-6 and TRBJ2-5, is GAGVSQSPRYKVTKRGQDVALRCDPISGHVSLYWYRQALGQGPEFLTYFNYEAQQDKSGLPNDRFSAERPEGSISTLTIQRTEQRDSAMYRCASSFPGLKETQYFGPGTRLLVL.

J is TRBJ1-1 and V is TRBV6-1; possible D gene TRBD1, 5 bases. Germline V gene data show CDR1 as MNHNS and CDR2 as SASEGT. V lost 6 bases and J lost 7, with 21 bases in between. The CDR3 loop spans 15 amino acids. The CDR3 reads CASSRDSVGIGEAFF. CDR3 bases: TGTGCCAGCAGCCGCGACAGCGTAGGAATTGGTGAAGCTTTCTTT.

The rearrangement joins TRBV19 to TRBJ2-7; perhaps TRBD2 as D (5 bases). The CDR3 has 15 residues. Germline CDR1 is LNHDA and CDR2 is SQIVND (reference sequence). Trimming stripped 1 base from V and 3 bases from J, with 13 bases between. CDR3 DNA sequence: TGTGCCAGTAGTATAGGAGGGCGGCCCTTCTACGAGCAGTACTTC. Translating gives CASSIGGRPFYEQYF.

This clone was seen only a few times. The chain is built from TRBV28 and TRBJ2-3; possibly TRBD1 for D (6 bases). The germline CDR1 and CDR2 sequences are MDHEN and SYDVKM. This CDR3 contains 16 residues. Trimming removed 3 bases at V and 3 bases at J, with 16 bases between. In DNA form, the CDR3 reads TGTGCCAGCAGTTTTCCGGACAGCCACTTAACAGATACGCAGTATTTT. This translates into CASSFPDSHLTDTQYF.

The rearrangement joins TRBV27 to TRBJ2-4; D unresolved. Germline V lookup: CDR1 MNHEY, CDR2 SMNVEV (reference sequence). The V end was cut by 5 bases, the J end by 0 bases, with 11 bases between. CDR3 size: 15 residues. The CDR3 sequence is CASSLLPIAKNIQYF. The CDR3 DNA is TGTGCCAGCAGTCTCCTTCCGATAGCCAAAAACATTCAGTACTTC.

The CDR3, as DNA: TGTGCCAGCAGTGAACCCGGGGGAACAGATACGCAGTATTTT. Translated, it gives CASSEPGGTDTQYF. V usage is TRBV6-1 and J usage is TRBJ2-3, with a weak D call TRBD2 (6 bases). Germline CDR1 reads MNHNS; CDR2 reads SASEGT. Trimming left V 2 bases short and J 3 bases short, with 9 bases between. This CDR3 comprises 14 residues.

This clone was picked up a small number of times. This chain links TRBV7-2 with TRBJ1-5; D gene uncertain. Between the trimmed V and J ends, which lost 3 bases and 2 bases, there was a span of 11 bases. This CDR3 has 15 residues. In germline, CDR1 is SGHTA, CDR2 FQGNSA. CDR3 in DNA: TGTGCCAGCAGCTTCGGGGTTGAGGGCAATCAGCCCCAGCATTTT. Translating it yields CASSFGVEGNQPQHF.

The chain is built from TRBV28 and TRBJ2-5, with D unclear. The CDR3 consists of 16 residues. Germline CDR1 and CDR2: MDHEN and SYDVKM. V was shortened by 8 bases and J by 1 base, with 20 bases between the two germline ends. The CDR3 coding sequence is TGTGCCAGCGGCGCTGGGTCGGTCGAACGCCAAGAGACCCAGTACTTC. This sequence encodes CASGAGSVERQETQYF.

The CDR3 nucleotides are TGTGCCAGCAGCATAGGGAGCACTGAAGCTTTCTTT. Protein: CASSIGSTEAFF. The V gene is TRBV7-9, the J gene TRBJ1-1; D unclear. The germline CDR1 and CDR2 sequences are SEHNR and FQNEAQ (reference sequence). With 5 bases removed from V and 4 bases from J, the gap between germline ends came to 8 bases. The CDR3 covers 12 residues. Full variable domain (remainder filled in from reference TRBV7-9 and TRBJ1-1): DTGVSQNPRHKITKRGQNVTFRCDPISEHNRLYWYRQTLGQGPEFLTYFQNEAQLEKSRLLSDRFSAERPKGSFSTLEIQRTEQGDSAMYLCASSIGSTEAFFGQGTRLTVV.

This chain joins TRBV9 and TRBJ2-1; no clear D. Germline loops: CDR1 SGDLS, CDR2 YYNGEE. The CDR3 loop spans 14 amino acids. Trimming took off 0 bases at V and 8 bases at J, with 12 bases between the two ends. The CDR3 sequence: CASSVGGSTDEQFF. Here the CDR3 DNA reads TGTGCCAGCAGCGTAGGGGGTAGCACGGATGAGCAGTTCTTC.

V and J are TRBV4-1 and TRBJ1-4, with 8 bases aligning to TRBD1. Germline V gives CDR1 MGHRA, CDR2 YSYEKL. The length of the CDR3 is 14 residues. Trimming cost V 4 bases and J 8 bases; bases outside gene matches: 6. DNA for the CDR3: TGCGCCAGCAGCCGGCACGGGACAGGCGAAAAACTGTTTTTT. Translating gives CASSRHGTGEKLFF.

This clone was counted once. The rearrangement uses TRBV6-5 and TRBJ2-5, with 10 bases aligning to TRBD1. Germline V gene data show CDR1 as MNHEY and CDR2 as SVGAGI. The CDR3 is 14 amino acids. V shed 7 bases and J 5 bases; nucleotides not matched to a gene: 7. DNA for the CDR3: TGTGCCAGCAATGGACAGGGGGATACGGAGACCCAGTACTTC. Translating gives CASNGQGDTETQYF.

In its sample, this clone was seen once. The chain has TRBV2 and TRBJ2-1; D may correspond to TRBD1 or TRBD2 (5 bases each). V was pared by 8 bases and J by 9 bases, with 20 bases between. Germline V lookup: CDR1 SNHLY, CDR2 FYNNEI. The CDR3 is made up of 14 amino acids. The CDR3 protein is CASEGPRGTLEQFF. CDR3 DNA: TGTGCCAGCGAGGGTCCAAGGGGAACACTTGAGCAGTTCTTC.